These 7 T cell receptor beta chains share one sample of origin, sequenced in a study of blood T cells in healthy people across ages. A sample-barcoded 5' primer and a J-beta primer mix were used in a second PCR of about 7 to 12 cycles. TCRdb passed the 5' RACE reads through MiXCR, listing each CDR3 protein once. This sample has 1.5 million to 2 million distinct CDR3 sequences, with 28% found just once. Sequencing input: blood. The receptors derive from a woman aged 30 to 39 in good health.

This sequence joins TRBV7-9 and TRBJ1-1; no clear D gene. CDR1 and CDR2 (germline): SEHNR, FQNEAQ (reference sequence). The CDR3 has 12 amino acids. The V end was cut by 2 bases, the J end by 6 bases, with 7 bases between. CDR3 region: CASSLSYPEAFF. The CDR3 DNA follows: TGTGCCAGCAGCTTAAGCTACCCTGAAGCTTTCTTT.

This clonotype was detected only a few times. The chain uses TRBV27 and TRBJ2-7; no firm D call. Trimming shortened V by 5 bases and J by 3 bases, and 14 bases separated the two germline ends. The CDR3 is made up of 14 amino acids. Germline CDR1 reads MNHEY; CDR2 reads SMNVEV (reference sequence). Written as DNA, the CDR3 is TGTGCCAGCAGTGTGGTGGCCGCAGGCTACGAGCAGTACTTC. It translates to CASSVVAAGYEQYF.

With respect to this clonotype: Germline and junction disagree at one end, which may indicate a read error. The chain uses TRBV7-8 and TRBJ2-1; TRBD2 might be the D (5 bases). Germline V gene sequence: CDR1 SGHVS, CDR2 FQNEAQ. CDR3 length: 17 residues. CDR3 amino acids: CASSLSSILASDNEQFF. The CDR3 nucleotides are TGTGCCAGCAGCTTATCAAGTATCCTAGCCTCCGACAATGAGCAGTTCTTC.

This clonotype was observed a handful of times. V and J are TRBV4-1 and TRBJ1-2; TRBD1 agrees at 8 bases. The germline V gene encodes CDR1 MGHRA and CDR2 YSYEKL. V trimming: 1 base; J trimming: 3 bases; junction bases outside the gene matches: 4. This CDR3 is 15 amino acids long. The CDR3 region is CASSQGSQGDYGYTF. The CDR3 DNA sequence: TGCGCCAGCAGCCAAGGTTCACAGGGGGACTATGGCTACACCTTC.

This clonotype was seen just once. The chain uses TRBV10-1 and TRBJ2-3; TRBD1 is a possible D gene (5 bases). Germline CDR1 WNHNN, CDR2 SYGVQD (reference sequence). The CDR3 runs 14 residues. The ends were cut back, 3 bases at V and 5 bases at J, with 12 bases in the middle. Here the CDR3 reads CASSDRAARDTQYF. In DNA form, the CDR3 reads TGCGCCAGCAGTGACAGGGCGGCAAGAGATACGCAGTATTTT.

The chain is built from TRBV12-3 or TRBV12-4 and TRBJ2-3, with D possibly being TRBD2 (7 bases). This CDR3 is 17 amino acids long. V was pared by 7 bases and J by 5 bases, with 25 bases between. The CDR3 nucleotides are TGTGCCAGCAAAAGGGGGTCCCCGGGGGGCGGAGAAGATACGCAGTATTTT. Its translation: CASKRGSPGGGEDTQYF.

This clonotype occurred a few times. The chain uses TRBV6-1 and TRBJ1-5; TRBD1 matches at 7 bases. Trimming took 2 bases from V and 2 from J; bases not matched to a gene: 3. Looked up from germline, CDR1 is MNHNS and CDR2 is SASEGT. The CDR3 sequence is 15 residues long. Here the CDR3 reads CASSEFDRGNQPQHF. The CDR3 DNA is TGTGCCAGCAGTGAATTCGACAGGGGCAATCAGCCCCAGCATTTT.